The clone carrying this T cell receptor beta chain came up a few times. As yet, its antigen is unknown. These data come from a study of a mutant IDH1 vaccine in newly diagnosed glioma. The wider study: The start of vaccination came 4-6 weeks after radiotherapy alone, or with temozolomide cycles. Every participant had undergone radiotherapy, temozolomide, or both before, and most underwent both.

Measured with immunoSEQ multiplex PCR; TCRdb has only the in-frame clones, and not every one. Of 30,000 to 40,000 clones in the sample, 81% are singletons; the top ten hold about 5.2%. This CDR3 contains 13 residues. V gave up 1 base and J gave up 7 bases, with 10 bases separating them. Germline assignment: CDR1 SGHTA and CDR2 FQGNSA. Overall study results and limits: The study observed vaccine-induced immune responses in 85% to 95% of patients.

The time point was: week 23, last vaccination. The vaccine gave 300 ug of a 20-mer mutant IDH1 peptide subcutaneously per dose. New WHO grade 3 or 4 IDH1-mutant, ATRX-lost astrocytomas were present in all donors. The rearrangement uses TRBV7-2 and TRBJ1-2; D call uncertain. Sample: PBMCs, taken from a glioma patient whose treatment included an IDH1 peptide vaccine. This TCR was recovered from a man aged 35 to 55 with glioma. The CDR3 protein is CASSLVEAGGYTF. The CDR3 DNA reads as TGTGCCAGCAGCTTAGTAGAGGCAGGTGGCTACACCTTC. Together with reference TRBV7-2 and TRBJ1-2, the CDR3 gives the full variable domain: GAGVSQSPSNKVTEKGKDVELRCDPISGHTALYWYRQSLGQGLEFLIYFQGNSAPDKSGLPSDRFSAERTGGSVSTLTIQRTQQEDSAVYLCASSLVEAGGYTFGSGTRLTVV.